These 26 T cell receptor beta chains came from one sample sequenced in a study of T cell responses to AZD1222 COVID-19 vaccine. The assay was immunoSEQ multiplex PCR, and TCRdb's table has in-frame clones only and misses some. The table lists fewer than 120,000 clones, around 81% of them singletons. The specimen was peripheral blood, collected on day 0 of AZD1222 vaccination. These receptors were taken from an adult in good health.

The chain couples TRBV28 to TRBJ1-1; TRBD1 agrees at 10 bases. Germline assignment: CDR1 MDHEN and CDR2 SYDVKM. J gave up 5 bases and V 6 bases, and 9 bases lay outside the gene matches. This CDR3 is built from 15 residues. The CDR3: CASRGTGTGETEAFF. The CDR3 coding sequence is TGTGCCAGCAGGGGAACCGGGACAGGGGAAACTGAAGCTTTCTTT.

This chain connects TRBV19 to TRBJ2-7, with D tentatively TRBD2 (6 bases). The CDR3 runs to 15 residues. With 5 bases removed from V and 0 bases from J, the gap between germline ends came to 14 bases. CDR1 is LNHDA and CDR2 is SQIVND in the germline V gene (reference sequence). The CDR3 here is CASSGLATFSYEQYF. For the CDR3, the DNA is TGTGCCAGTAGTGGGCTAGCGACCTTCTCCTACGAGCAGTACTTC.

This clone occurred a few times. The gene calls are TRBV28 and TRBJ1-5; D uncertain. The V end lost 5 bases, the J end lost 1 base, and 12 bases lay between the germline ends. The germline gives CDR1 MDHEN, CDR2 SYDVKM. CDR3 size: 15 residues. CDR3 nucleotide sequence: TGTGCCAGCAGTCCGGCCAGCCAGAGCAATCAGCCCCAGCATTTT. Translated, it gives CASSPASQSNQPQHF.

The chain links TRBV27 to TRBJ1-5, with D hard to call. V was clipped by 0 bases and J by 7 bases, with 10 bases between them. The germline CDR1 and CDR2 sequences are MNHEY and SMNVEV (reference sequence). The CDR3 covers 14 residues. The CDR3 protein is CASSLSGPDQPQHF. The DNA of the CDR3 is TGTGCCAGCAGTTTATCCGGCCCTGACCAGCCCCAGCATTTT.

J is TRBJ1-1 and V is TRBV5-5; TRBD1 might be the D (6 bases). CDR1 SGHKS and CDR2 YYEKEE come from the germline V gene (reference sequence). V lost 1 base, J lost 0 bases, and 13 bases lay in between. The CDR3 is 16 residues long. The CDR3 nucleotides are TGTGCCAGCAGCTTGCAGGGGCGGACTCTGAACACTGAAGCTTTCTTT. Its protein product is CASSLQGRTLNTEAFF.

The chain couples TRBV7-2 to TRBJ2-7; weak D call: TRBD2 (6 bases). CDR3 length equals 13 residues. Germline loops: CDR1 SGHTA, CDR2 FQGNSA. V was cut by 5 bases and J by 3 bases, with 11 bases left in between. Here the CDR3 reads CASSRDWFYEQYF. CDR3 bases: TGTGCCAGCAGCCGGGACTGGTTCTACGAGCAGTACTTC.

The chain carries TRBV7-6 and TRBJ2-7; 7 bases line up with TRBD1. Looked up from germline, CDR1 is SGHVS and CDR2 is FNYEAQ. Losses at the gene ends were 4 bases for V and 3 bases for J; bases not matched to a gene: 6. The CDR3 loop spans 14 amino acids. CDR3 nucleotides: TGTGCCAGCAGCTCTGGGACAGCGAGCTACGAGCAGTACTTC. Encoded protein: CASSSGTASYEQYF.

The genes are TRBV28 and TRBJ1-1; tentative D call: TRBD1 (5 bases). This CDR3 is built from 15 residues. V dropped 4 bases and J dropped 4 bases, with 16 bases sitting between them. Germline loops: CDR1 MDHEN, CDR2 SYDVKM. The CDR3 nucleotides read TGTGCCAGCAGTTCCCTCCGGGGCGAGGGCACTGAAGCTTTCTTT. Protein product: CASSSLRGEGTEAFF.

Here the CDR3 reads CASSHGTSGRASYNEQFF. In nucleotides, the CDR3 is TGCGCCAGCAGCCACGGGACTAGCGGGAGGGCCTCCTACAATGAGCAGTTCTTC. The gene calls are TRBV5-1 and TRBJ2-1; 16 bases align to TRBD2. The CDR3 consists of 18 residues. Germline trimming cut 4 bases from V and 0 bases from J; bases unmatched to any gene: 4. Looked up from germline, CDR1 is SGHRS and CDR2 is YFSETQ.

This clone was detected only once. V gene TRBV3-1 (or the pseudogene TRBV3-2) combines with J gene TRBJ1-2, with D uncertain. The length of the CDR3 is 12 residues. Germline-derived CDR1 and CDR2 are LGHDT and YNNKEL (reference sequence). V lost 3 bases and J 6 bases, leaving 8 bases between the germline ends. The CDR3 is CASSQRLDGYTF. CDR3 coding DNA: TGTGCCAGCAGCCAGCGATTAGATGGCTACACCTTC.

V gene TRBV7-2 combines with J gene TRBJ2-2; D is ambiguous. The germline gives CDR1 SGHTA, CDR2 FQGNSA. V dropped 5 bases and J dropped 4 bases, with 11 bases sitting between them. The CDR3 consists of 14 residues. The CDR3 spells CASSTTYGTGELFF. The CDR3 DNA follows: TGTGCCAGCAGCACTACCTATGGCACCGGGGAGCTGTTTTTT.

The chain couples TRBV18 to TRBJ2-7; D uncertain. The CDR3 contains 13 residues. Germline V gives CDR1 KGHSH, CDR2 LQKENI. V lost 4 bases, J lost 7 bases, and 14 bases lay in between. The CDR3 DNA sequence: TGTGCCAGCTCACTGGACCCGGAGAGTGAGCAGTACTTC. Encoded protein: CASSLDPESEQYF.

CDR3 region: CASSPVGYTEAFF. In DNA form, the CDR3 reads TGTGCCAGCTCACCAGTGGGGTACACTGAAGCTTTCTTT. V is TRBV18 and J is TRBJ1-1; D not certain. The length of the CDR3 is 13 residues. Germline values: CDR1 KGHSH, CDR2 LQKENI. V was trimmed by 2 bases and J by 3 bases, leaving 7 bases between them.

The table lists this clone with a count of one. The chain joins TRBV6-5 to TRBJ1-3, with D hard to call. In germline, CDR1 is MNHEY, CDR2 SVGAGI. The germline V and J ends were trimmed by 9 bases and 2 bases, with 17 bases remaining between them. The CDR3 runs to 15 residues. The CDR3 sequence: CASLSTSGAGNTIYF. CDR3 DNA: TGTGCCAGTCTCTCCACGTCGGGTGCTGGAAACACCATATATTTT.

This chain links TRBV6-5 with TRBJ2-5; possibly TRBD2 for D (7 bases). CDR1 is MNHEY and CDR2 is SVGAGI in the germline V gene. CDR3 size: 16 residues. The ends were cut back, 0 bases at V and 1 base at J, with 12 bases in the middle. CDR3 DNA: TGTGCCAGCAGTTACTCTGGGGGGGCAGCCCAAGAGACCCAGTACTTC. It yields the protein CASSYSGGAAQETQYF.

The chain recombines TRBV28 with TRBJ1-3; D call uncertain. This CDR3 region has 16 residues. Trimming pared 6 bases from V and 1 base from J, leaving 16 bases between. Germline V gene lookup returns CDR1 MDHEN and CDR2 SYDVKM. The CDR3 sequence is CASSGLEGRSGNTIYF. CDR3 coding DNA: TGTGCCAGCAGCGGACTAGAGGGAAGGTCTGGAAACACCATATATTTT.

V and J are TRBV24-1 and TRBJ1-1; D unresolved. Germline CDR1 is KGHDR and CDR2 is SFDVKD. V lost 3 bases, J lost 1 base, and 8 bases lay in between. The CDR3 sequence is 14 residues long. CDR3 DNA sequence: TGTGCCACCAGTGATGGAGGAAGGAACACTGAAGCTTTCTTT. Protein product: CATSDGGRNTEAFF.

The genes are TRBV28 and TRBJ2-7; 8 nucleotides align to TRBD1. V shed 6 bases and J 2 bases; nucleotides not matched to a gene: 9. Germline-derived CDR1 and CDR2 are MDHEN and SYDVKM. The CDR3 has 15 residues. CDR3 loop: CASSLTGGRTYEQYF. CDR3 coding DNA: TGTGCCAGCAGCTTAACAGGGGGAAGGACCTACGAGCAGTACTTC. Combining the CDR3 with reference TRBV28 and TRBJ2-7 gives the whole variable domain DVKVTQSSRYLVKRTGEKVFLECVQDMDHENMFWYRQDPGLGLRLIYFSYDVKMKEKGDIPEGYSVSREKKERFSLILESASTNQTSMYLCASSLTGGRTYEQYFGPGTRLTVT.

This clone showed up just once. This chain joins TRBV7-2 and TRBJ1-2, with no clear D. In germline, CDR1 is SGHTA, CDR2 FQGNSA. The V end lost 1 base, the J end lost 2 bases, and 17 bases lay between the germline ends. There are 17 residues in the CDR3. The CDR3 sequence is CASSLGASRRRNYGYTF. The CDR3 coding sequence is TGTGCCAGCAGCTTAGGTGCTAGCAGGCGTAGGAACTATGGCTACACCTTC.

The V gene is TRBV11-3, the J gene TRBJ1-1, with 9 bases fitting TRBD1. Germline-derived CDR1 and CDR2 are SGHNT and YENEEA. The CDR3 length is 14 residues. V trimming: 6 bases; J trimming: 3 bases; junction bases outside the gene matches: 5. The DNA of the CDR3 is TGTGCCAGCAGTCAAGGGACAGGGTACACTGAAGCTTTCTTT. It yields the protein CASSQGTGYTEAFF.

The chain employs TRBV19 and TRBJ2-7; the match to TRBD2 covers 13 bases. Germline CDR1 is LNHDA and CDR2 is SQIVND (reference sequence). V was pared by 6 bases and J by 7 bases, with 6 bases of the junction left unmatched. The CDR3 covers 14 residues. The CDR3 sequence is CASSQTSGRGEQYF. CDR3 bases: TGTGCCAGTAGCCAAACTAGCGGGAGGGGAGAGCAGTACTTC.

This chain links TRBV7-3 with TRBJ1-1; D remains ambiguous. The length of the CDR3 is 14 residues. V lost 2 bases to trimming and J lost 5 bases, with 12 bases between them. Germline V gene lookup returns CDR1 SGHTA and CDR2 FQGTGA. The CDR3 is CASSLSLSDTEAFF. The CDR3 DNA sequence: TGTGCCAGCAGCTTATCTTTGAGCGATACTGAAGCTTTCTTT.

The J gene is TRBJ1-2, the V gene TRBV4-2, with D perhaps TRBD1 (6 bases). The CDR3 sequence is 16 residues long. V lost 0 bases to trimming and J lost 4 bases, with 15 bases between them. The germline V gene has CDR1 LGHNA and CDR2 YNFKEQ. CDR3: CASSQDLTGRGYGYTF. The CDR3 bases are TGTGCCAGCAGCCAAGACCTTACAGGGCGCGGCTATGGCTACACCTTC.

This clone is a singleton in its sample. V and J are TRBV28 and TRBJ2-1; TRBD2 aligns across 8 bases. The CDR3 extends over 14 amino acids. The J segment lost 9 bases and the V segment lost 6 bases, leaving 10 bases of the junction unmatched. The germline V gene has CDR1 MDHEN and CDR2 SYDVKM. CDR3 in amino acids: CASRRSGSRGEQFF. The CDR3 DNA reads as TGTGCCAGCAGACGGAGCGGGAGCCGAGGTGAGCAGTTCTTC.

This rearrangement joins TRBV9 to TRBJ2-3; D is undetermined. Trimming stripped 4 bases from V and 1 base from J, with 10 bases between. The CDR3 has 14 amino acids. CDR1 is SGDLS, CDR2 YYNGEE, per germline. Here the CDR3 DNA reads TGTGCCAGCAGCTCCCAGTGGGGCACAGATACGCAGTATTTT. Translating it yields CASSSQWGTDTQYF.

The J gene is TRBJ2-2, the V gene TRBV7-6, with D perhaps given as TRBD1 or TRBD2 (5 bases each). Trimming stripped 3 bases from V and 5 bases from J, with 16 bases between. CDR1 and CDR2 from the germline V gene are SGHVS and FNYEAQ. The CDR3 sequence is 16 residues long. The CDR3 sequence is CASSFAGTQMTGELFF. The CDR3 nucleotides are TGTGCCAGCAGCTTTGCCGGGACCCAGATGACCGGGGAGCTGTTTTTT.